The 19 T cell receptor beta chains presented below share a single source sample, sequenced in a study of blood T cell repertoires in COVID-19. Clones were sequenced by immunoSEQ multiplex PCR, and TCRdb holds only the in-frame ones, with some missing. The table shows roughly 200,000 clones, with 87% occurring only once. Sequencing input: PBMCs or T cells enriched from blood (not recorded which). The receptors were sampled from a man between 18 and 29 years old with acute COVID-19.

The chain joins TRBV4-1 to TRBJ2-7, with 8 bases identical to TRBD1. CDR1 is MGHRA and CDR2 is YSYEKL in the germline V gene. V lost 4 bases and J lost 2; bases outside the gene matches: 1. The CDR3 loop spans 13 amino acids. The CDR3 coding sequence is TGCGCCAGCAGCCTCAGGGGGCCCTACGAGCAGTACTTC. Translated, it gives CASSLRGPYEQYF.

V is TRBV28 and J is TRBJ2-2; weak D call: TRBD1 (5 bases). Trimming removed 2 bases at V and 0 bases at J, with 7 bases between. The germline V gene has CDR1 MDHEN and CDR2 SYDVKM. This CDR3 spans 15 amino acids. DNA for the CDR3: TGTGCCAGCAGTTTAAGGACACCGAACACCGGGGAGCTGTTTTTT. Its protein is CASSLRTPNTGELFF.

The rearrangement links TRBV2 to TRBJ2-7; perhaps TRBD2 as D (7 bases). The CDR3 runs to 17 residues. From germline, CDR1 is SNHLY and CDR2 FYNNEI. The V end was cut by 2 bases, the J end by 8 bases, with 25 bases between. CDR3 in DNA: TGTGCCAGCAGTGAAAGGGGGGGACCGTCGGGGCTGAACAAGCAGTACTTC. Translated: CASSERGGPSGLNKQYF.

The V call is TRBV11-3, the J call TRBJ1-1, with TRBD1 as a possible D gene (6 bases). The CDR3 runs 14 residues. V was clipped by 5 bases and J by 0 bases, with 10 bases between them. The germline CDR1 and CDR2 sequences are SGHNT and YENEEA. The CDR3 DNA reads TGTGCCAGCAGCCCGGACAGCCTGAACACTGAAGCTTTCTTT. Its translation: CASSPDSLNTEAFF. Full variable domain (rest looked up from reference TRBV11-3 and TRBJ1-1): EAGVVQSPRYKIIEKKQPVAFWCNPISGHNTLYWYLQNLGQGPELLIRYENEEAVDDSQLPKDRFSAERLKGVDSTLKIQPAELGDSAVYLCASSPDSLNTEAFFGQGTRLTVV.

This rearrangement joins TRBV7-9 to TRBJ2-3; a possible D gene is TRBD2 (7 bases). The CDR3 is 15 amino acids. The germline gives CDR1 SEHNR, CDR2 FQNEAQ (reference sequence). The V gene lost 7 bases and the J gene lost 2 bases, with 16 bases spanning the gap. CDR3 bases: TGTGCCAGCACCCTTAAGGGGGGGTACACAGATACGCAGTATTTT. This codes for CASTLKGGYTDTQYF.

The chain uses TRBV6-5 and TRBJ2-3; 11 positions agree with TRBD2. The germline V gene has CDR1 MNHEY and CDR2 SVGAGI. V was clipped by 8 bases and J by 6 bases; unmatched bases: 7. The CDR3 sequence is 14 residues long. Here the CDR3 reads CASSGTSGWDTQYF. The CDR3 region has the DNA TGTGCCAGCTCCGGGACTAGCGGCTGGGATACGCAGTATTTT.

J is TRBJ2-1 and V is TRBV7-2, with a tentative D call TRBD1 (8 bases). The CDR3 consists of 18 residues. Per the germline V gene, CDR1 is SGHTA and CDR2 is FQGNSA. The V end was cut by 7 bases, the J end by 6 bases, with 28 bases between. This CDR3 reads CASTLTHNRGGLANEQFF. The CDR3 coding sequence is TGTGCCAGCACCCTAACCCACAACAGGGGGGGATTGGCCAATGAGCAGTTCTTC.

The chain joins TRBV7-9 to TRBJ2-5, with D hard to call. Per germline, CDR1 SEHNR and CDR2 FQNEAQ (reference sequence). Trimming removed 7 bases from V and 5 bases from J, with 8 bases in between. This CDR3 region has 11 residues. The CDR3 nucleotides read TGTGCCAGCACCCGCGGCGAGACCCAGTACTTC. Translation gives CASTRGETQYF.

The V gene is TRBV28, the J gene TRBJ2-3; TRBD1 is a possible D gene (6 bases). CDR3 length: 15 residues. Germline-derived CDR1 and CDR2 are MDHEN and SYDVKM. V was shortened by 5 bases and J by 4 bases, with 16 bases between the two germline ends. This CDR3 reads CASSHYRVNADTQYF. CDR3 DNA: TGTGCCAGCAGTCACTACAGGGTTAACGCAGATACGCAGTATTTT.

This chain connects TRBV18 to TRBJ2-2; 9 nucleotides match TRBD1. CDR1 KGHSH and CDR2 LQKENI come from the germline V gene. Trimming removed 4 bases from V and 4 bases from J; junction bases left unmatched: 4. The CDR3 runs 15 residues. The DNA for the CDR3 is TGTGCCAGCTCACGTGGACAGGGGATCACCGGGGAGCTGTTTTTT. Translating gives CASSRGQGITGELFF.

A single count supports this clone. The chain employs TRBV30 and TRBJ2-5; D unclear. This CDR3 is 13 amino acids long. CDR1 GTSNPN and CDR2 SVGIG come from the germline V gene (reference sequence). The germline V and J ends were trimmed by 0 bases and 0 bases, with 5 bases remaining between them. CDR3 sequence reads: CAWSVLNQETQYF. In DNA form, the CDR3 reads TGTGCCTGGAGTGTACTTAACCAAGAGACCCAGTACTTC.

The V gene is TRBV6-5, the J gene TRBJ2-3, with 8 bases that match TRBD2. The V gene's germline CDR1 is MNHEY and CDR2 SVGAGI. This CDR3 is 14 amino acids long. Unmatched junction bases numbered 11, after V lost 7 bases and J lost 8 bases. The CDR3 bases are TGTGCCAGCATAGCGGACGGGAGGGCAGGTACGCAGTATTTT. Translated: CASIADGRAGTQYF.

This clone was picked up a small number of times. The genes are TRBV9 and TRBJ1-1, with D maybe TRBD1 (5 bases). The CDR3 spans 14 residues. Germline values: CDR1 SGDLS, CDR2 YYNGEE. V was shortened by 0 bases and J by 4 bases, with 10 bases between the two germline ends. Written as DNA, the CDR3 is TGTGCCAGCAGCGTAGGCGGTAGGGGCACTGAAGCTTTCTTT. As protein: CASSVGGRGTEAFF.

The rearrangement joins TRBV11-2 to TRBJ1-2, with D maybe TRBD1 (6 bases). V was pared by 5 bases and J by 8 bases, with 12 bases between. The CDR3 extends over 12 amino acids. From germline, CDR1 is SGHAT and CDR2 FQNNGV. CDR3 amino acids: CASSKQGGGYTF. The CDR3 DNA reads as TGTGCCAGCAGCAAACAGGGTGGCGGCTACACCTTC.

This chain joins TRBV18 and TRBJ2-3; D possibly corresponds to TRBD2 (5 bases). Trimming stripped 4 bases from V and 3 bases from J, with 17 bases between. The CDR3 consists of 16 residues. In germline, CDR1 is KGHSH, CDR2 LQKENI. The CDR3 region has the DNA TGTGCCAGCTCACACGACTTAGCGATAATGACAGATACGCAGTATTTT. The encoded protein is CASSHDLAIMTDTQYF.

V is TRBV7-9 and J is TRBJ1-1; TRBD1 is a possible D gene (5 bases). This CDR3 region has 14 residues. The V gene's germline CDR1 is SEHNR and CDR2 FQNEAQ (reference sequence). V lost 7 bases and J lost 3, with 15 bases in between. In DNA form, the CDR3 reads TGTGCCAGCATCGAAAGCGGGGGGTACACTGAAGCTTTCTTT. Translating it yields CASIESGGYTEAFF.

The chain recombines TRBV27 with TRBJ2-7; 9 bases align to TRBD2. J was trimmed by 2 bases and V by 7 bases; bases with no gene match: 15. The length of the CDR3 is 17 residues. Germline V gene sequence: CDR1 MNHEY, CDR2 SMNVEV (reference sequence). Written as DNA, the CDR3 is TGTGCCAGCACCACAACACGACGAGGCGGGAGGGCCTACGAGCAGTACTTC. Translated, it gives CASTTTRRGGRAYEQYF.

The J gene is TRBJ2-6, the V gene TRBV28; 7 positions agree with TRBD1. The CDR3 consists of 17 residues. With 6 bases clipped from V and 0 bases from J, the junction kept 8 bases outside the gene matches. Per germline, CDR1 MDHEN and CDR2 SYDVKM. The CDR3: CASRVGQLSSGANVLTF. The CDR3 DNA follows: TGTGCCAGCAGGGTGGGACAGTTGAGCTCTGGGGCCAACGTCCTGACTTTC.

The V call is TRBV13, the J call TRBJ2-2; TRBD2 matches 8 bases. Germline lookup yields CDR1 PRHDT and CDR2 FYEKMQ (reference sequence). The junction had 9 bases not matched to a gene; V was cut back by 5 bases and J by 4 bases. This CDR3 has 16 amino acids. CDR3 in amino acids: CASSLTSGMGTGELFF. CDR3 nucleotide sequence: TGTGCCAGCAGCCTAACTAGCGGAATGGGCACCGGGGAGCTGTTTTTT.